The following is a T cell receptor (beta chain) sequence with its context. Its antigen is still unknown. Template switching introduced a universal primer site, and the cDNA bore unique molecular identifiers. TCRdb fed the 5' RACE reads into MiXCR, producing one record per CDR3 protein. The table shows about 890,000 distinct CDR3 sequences, with 12% occurring only once. This specimen belongs to a study of identical twins. Study-wide results and limits: Memory repertoires showed no such pattern, whereas abundant cord blood beta clonotypes carried fewer insertions. Modelling approaches yielded underestimates of out-of-frame TCR alpha sharing between monozygotic twins. Analyses of zero insertions could be partly confounded by invariant MAIT and iNKT cells.

V lost 2 bases and J lost 1, with 17 bases in between. CDR1 and CDR2 from the germline V gene are LGHDT and YNNKEL (reference sequence). The CDR3 sequence is 18 residues long. The data were also submitted as part of a second study, on yellow fever vaccine responses in identical twins.

This sequence was found in a woman aged 18-30 years in good health. The rearrangement links TRBV3-1 to TRBJ2-2; unclear D gene. The sample was PBMCs. The CDR3 region is CASSQPVVGLLNTGELFF. CDR3 in DNA: TGTGCCAGCAGCCAACCCGTAGTAGGGCTCCTGAACACCGGGGAGCTGTTTTTT.